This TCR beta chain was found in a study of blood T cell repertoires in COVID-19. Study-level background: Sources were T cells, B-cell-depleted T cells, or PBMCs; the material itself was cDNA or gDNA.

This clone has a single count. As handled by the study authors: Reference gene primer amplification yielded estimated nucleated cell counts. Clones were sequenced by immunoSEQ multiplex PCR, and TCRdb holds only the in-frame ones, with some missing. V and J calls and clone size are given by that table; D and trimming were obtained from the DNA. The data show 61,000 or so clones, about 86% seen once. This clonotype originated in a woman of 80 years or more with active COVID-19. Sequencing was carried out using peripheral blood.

CDR3 sequence (DNA): TGTGCCAGCAGCGGACAGGGTGGAAAACTGTTTTTT. It translates to CASSGQGGKLFF. This chain joins TRBV2 and TRBJ1-4; 8 positions agree with TRBD1. The J segment lost 10 bases and the V segment lost 6 bases, leaving 4 bases of the junction unmatched. From germline, CDR1 is SNHLY and CDR2 FYNNEI. The CDR3 is made up of 12 amino acids.